This T cell receptor (beta chain) was found in a study of cytomegalovirus exposure and HLA in healthy donors. About the research overall: Early released data had approximately 86 million unique TCRs, all coming from HLA-typed donors.

As concerns this clone: Antigen: not known.

CDR1 MNHEY and CDR2 SMNVEV come from the germline V gene (reference sequence). The CDR3 contains 16 residues. The study's findings and limits: The authors later found most CMV-associated TCR beta chains appeared HLA-restricted. Cytomegalovirus-associated status was assigned to about 180 TCR beta chains.

The study ran its PCR with 60 Vbeta and 13 Jbeta primers. The data were produced by immunoSEQ multiplex PCR, yet TCRdb's version contains in-frame clones alone and is incomplete. The sample consists of some 150,000 clones, 70% to 80% of them appearing once. This receptor was taken from a woman between 50 and 59 years old in good health and CMV-seronegative. J is TRBJ2-5 and V is TRBV27; 9 bases line up with TRBD1. The J call is uncertain, as TRBJ2-7 better fits the DNA end. The specimen sequenced was PBMCs. CDR3 sequence: CASSPRDREISYEQYF. DNA for the CDR3: TGTGCCAGCAGCCCCCGGGACAGGGAGATTTCCTACGAGCAGTACTTC.